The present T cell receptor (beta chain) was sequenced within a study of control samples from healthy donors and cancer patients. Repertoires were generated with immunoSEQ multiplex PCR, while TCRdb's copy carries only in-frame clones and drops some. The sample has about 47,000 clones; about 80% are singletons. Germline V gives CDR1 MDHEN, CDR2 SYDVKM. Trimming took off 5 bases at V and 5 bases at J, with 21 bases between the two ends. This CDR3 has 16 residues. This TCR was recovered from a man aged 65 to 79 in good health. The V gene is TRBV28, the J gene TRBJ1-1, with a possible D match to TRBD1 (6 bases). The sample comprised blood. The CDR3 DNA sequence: TGTGCCAGCAGTATTTTAGGGGGGGCGGGAAGGACTGAAGCTTTCTTT. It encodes CASSILGGAGRTEAFF.